Listed below are T cell receptor beta chains from one sample, sequenced in a study of blood T cell repertoires in COVID-19. Some clones are missing from TCRdb's copy, which holds only in-frame ones; the method was immunoSEQ multiplex PCR. The sample has 200,000 to 250,000 clones, 85% to 90% seen once. The sample was peripheral blood. These receptors originate from a man aged 50 to 60 with acute or convalescent COVID-19. CDR3s include the opening cysteine and the closing phenylalanine or tryptophan. A D gene is named only where the DNA matches it firmly.

v_gene	d_gene	j_gene	CDR3aa	CDR3nt
TRBV29-1	.	TRBJ1-6	CSVGLGPDSPLHF	TGCAGCGTGGGACTGGGGCCAGATTCACCCCTCCACTTT
TRBV5-1	.	TRBJ1-5	CASSLGQVNQPQHF	TGCGCCAGCAGCTTGGGGCAGGTTAATCAGCCCCAGCATTTT
TRBV2	TRBD1	TRBJ2-7	CASTRTGGSYEQYF	TGTGCCAGCACGAGGACAGGGGGCAGCTACGAGCAGTACTTC
TRBV3-1/TRBV3-2	TRBD1	TRBJ1-2	CASSVRDREQYGYTF	TGTGCCAGCAGCGTCCGGGACAGGGAACAATATGGCTACACCTTC
TRBV10-3	.	TRBJ1-2	CAISVQQGTVLNYGYTF	TGTGCCATCAGTGTCCAGCAGGGGACGGTCCTTAACTATGGCTACACCTTC
TRBV5-1	TRBD1	TRBJ1-2	CVSSLDGQGGDGYTF	TGCGTCAGCAGCTTGGACGGACAGGGGGGCGATGGCTACACCTTC
TRBV10-3	.	TRBJ1-2	CAISESVGRQGYTF	TGTGCCATCAGTGAGTCGGTGGGGCGGCAGGGCTACACCTTC
TRBV4-2	.	TRBJ2-2	CASSPQNTGELFF	TGTGCCAGCAGCCCCCAGAACACCGGGGAGCTGTTTTTT
TRBV18	.	TRBJ1-5	CASSRDGLNQPQHF	TGTGCCAGCTCACGGGATGGACTAAATCAGCCCCAGCATTTT
TRBV5-1	.	TRBJ1-1	CASSSLLYQNTEAFF	TGCGCCAGCAGCTCCCTACTCTATCAGAACACTGAAGCTTTCTTT
TRBV21-1	.	TRBJ1-6	CASSKHTGGFSPLHF	TGTGCCAGCAGCAAACATACAGGGGGCTTTTCACCCCTCCACTTT